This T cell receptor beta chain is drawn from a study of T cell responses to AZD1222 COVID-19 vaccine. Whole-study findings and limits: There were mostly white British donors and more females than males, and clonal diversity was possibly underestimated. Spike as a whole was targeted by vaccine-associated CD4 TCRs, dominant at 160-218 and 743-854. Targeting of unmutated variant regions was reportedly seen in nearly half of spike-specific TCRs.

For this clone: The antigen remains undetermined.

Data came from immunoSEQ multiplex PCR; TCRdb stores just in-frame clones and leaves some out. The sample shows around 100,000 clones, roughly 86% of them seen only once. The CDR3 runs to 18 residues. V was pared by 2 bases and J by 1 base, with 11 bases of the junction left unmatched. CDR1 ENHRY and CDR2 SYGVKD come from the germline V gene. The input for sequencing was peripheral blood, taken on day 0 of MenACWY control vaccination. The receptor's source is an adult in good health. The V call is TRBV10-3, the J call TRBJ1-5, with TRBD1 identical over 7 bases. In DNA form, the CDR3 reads TGTGCCATCAGTGAGGCAAGGGACAGTATGGGGAGCAATCAGCCCCAGCATTTT. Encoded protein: CAISEARDSMGSNQPQHF.